This T cell receptor (beta chain) was obtained from a study of beta chain features in type 1 diabetes. Germline CDR1 is MNHNS and CDR2 is SASEGT. V shed 1 base and J 6 bases; nucleotides not matched to a gene: 6. This CDR3 has 16 residues. The entirety of the isolated RNA underwent reverse transcription, so expressed TCRB transcripts were sequenced. Profiled with immunoSEQ multiplex PCR; TCRdb holds only in-frame clones, not every one. The sample records tens of thousands of clones, roughly 34% being singletons. Isolation of CD4+ naive, central memory, regulatory and stem cell-like memory cells was achieved by sorting via CD45RO/CCR7/CD25/CD127/CD95/CD27.

What was sequenced was stem cell memory CD4+ T cells from blood. The chain is built from TRBV6-1 and TRBJ2-2; TRBD2 matches 9 bases. The TCR comes from a woman aged 18-30 years in good health. The CDR3 sequence: CASSEDLAGTAGELFF. DNA for the CDR3: TGTGCCAGCAGTGAAGACCTAGCGGGAACAGCCGGGGAGCTGTTTTTT.